This TCR beta chain was identified during a study of T cell responses to AZD1222 COVID-19 vaccine. Study background: Second doses that came at about 4 or about 12 weeks were put together.

Assay used: immunoSEQ multiplex PCR; TCRdb lists only in-frame clones, some missing. The sample yields about 150,000 clones, 90% seen once. The study's findings and limits: Two doses of AZD1222 preceded a rise in Spike-specific TCR breadth and depth. Possibly, clonal diversity was underestimated; donors were largely white British and included more females.

Note on this clone: The target antigen is unknown.

The CDR3 has 14 residues. Germline V gene lookup returns CDR1 SGHRS and CDR2 YFSETQ. The V and J ends lost 3 bases and 6 bases respectively, with 16 bases between them. This sample comprised peripheral blood, obtained on day 0 of AZD1222 vaccination. The chain carries TRBV5-1 and TRBJ2-7; tentatively, D is TRBD1 or TRBD2 (6 bases each). The sequence was collected from an adult in good health. The CDR3 reads CASSSGDMGGEQYF. The CDR3 DNA follows: TGCGCCAGCAGCTCAGGGGACATGGGGGGCGAGCAGTACTTC.